The T cell receptor (beta chain) described here comes from a study of T-cell memory formation after mild COVID-19. Broader study findings: The CD4+ clones that contracted clustered mainly within CM and EM, and the CD8+ clones concentrated in EMRA. Memory from before infection featured some responding clones, which suggests cross-reactive memory joined.

TCRdb processed the 5' RACE reads anew with MiXCR; each CDR3 protein has one entry. The table lists some 57,000 distinct CDR3 sequences, roughly an eighth of them singletons. The CDR3 loop spans 18 amino acids. Germline loops: CDR1 MNHEY, CDR2 SVGEGT. The V end was cut by 4 bases, the J end by 6 bases, with 24 bases between. Turning to this clonotype: No antigen is known for it.

The material sequenced was PBMCs or a T cell subset sorted from them (not recorded which). The chain links TRBV6-2 or TRBV6-3 to TRBJ2-2; D gene ambiguous. This clonotype was obtained from a man aged 18-30 years who had mild COVID-19 (a few samples of this study predate the infection). Cell type and time point are not known. Written as DNA, the CDR3 is TGTGCCAGCAGTTCCAACACCTTATTCGGGCCTCCAGCCGGGGAGCTGTTTTTT. Translated: CASSSNTLFGPPAGELFF.